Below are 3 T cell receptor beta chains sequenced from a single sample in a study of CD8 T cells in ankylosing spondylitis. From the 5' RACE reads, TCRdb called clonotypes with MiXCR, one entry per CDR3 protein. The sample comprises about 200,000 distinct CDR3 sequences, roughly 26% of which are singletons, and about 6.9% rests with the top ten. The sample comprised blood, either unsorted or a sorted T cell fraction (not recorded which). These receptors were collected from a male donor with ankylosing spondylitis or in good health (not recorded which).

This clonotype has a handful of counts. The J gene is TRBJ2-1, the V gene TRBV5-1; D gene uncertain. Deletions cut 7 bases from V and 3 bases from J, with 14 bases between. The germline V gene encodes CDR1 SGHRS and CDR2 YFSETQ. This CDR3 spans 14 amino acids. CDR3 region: CASSDRVSYNEQFF. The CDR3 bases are TGCGCCAGCTCCGACCGGGTCAGCTACAATGAGCAGTTCTTC.

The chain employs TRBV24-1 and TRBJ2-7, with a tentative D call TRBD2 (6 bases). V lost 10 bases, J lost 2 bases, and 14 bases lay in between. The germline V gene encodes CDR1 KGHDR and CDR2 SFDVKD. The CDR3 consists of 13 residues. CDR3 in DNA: TGTGCCACTCGGGCGGGAAACGCCTACGAGCAGTACTTC. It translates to CATRAGNAYEQYF.

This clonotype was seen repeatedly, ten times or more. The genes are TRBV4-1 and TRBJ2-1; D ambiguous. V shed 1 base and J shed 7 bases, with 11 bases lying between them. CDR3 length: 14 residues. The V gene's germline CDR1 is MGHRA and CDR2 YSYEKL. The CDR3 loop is CASSQVWSSNEQFF. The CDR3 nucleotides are TGCGCCAGCAGCCAAGTATGGTCATCGAATGAGCAGTTCTTC.